This TCR beta chain was identified during a study of blood T cell repertoires in COVID-19. Original analysis: Estimation of nucleated cell counts was performed using reference gene primer amplification. The protocol was immunoSEQ multiplex PCR, while the TCRdb copy is restricted to in-frame clones and leaves out a portion. From that table come the V and J calls and clone size; the DNA was used to work out D and trimming. The table lists around 190,000 clones, about 88% of them singletons. The length of the CDR3 is 13 residues. CDR1 is SGHNT and CDR2 is YYREEE in the germline V gene (reference sequence). Trimming removed 0 bases at V and 8 bases at J, with 9 bases between.

What was sequenced was peripheral blood. The rearrangement uses TRBV5-4 and TRBJ1-5, with D possibly being TRBD1 (6 bases). This TCR was sampled from a young man who had recovered from COVID-19. The CDR3 reads CASSLEQGEPQHF. The CDR3 bases are TGTGCCAGCAGCTTGGAACAGGGTGAGCCCCAGCATTTT.